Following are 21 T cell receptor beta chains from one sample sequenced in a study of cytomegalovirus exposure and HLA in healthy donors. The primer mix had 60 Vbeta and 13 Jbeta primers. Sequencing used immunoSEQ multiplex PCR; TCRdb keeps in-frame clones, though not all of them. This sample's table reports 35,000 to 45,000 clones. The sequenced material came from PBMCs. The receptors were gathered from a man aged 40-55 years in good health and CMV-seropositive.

CDR3 nucleotides: TGTGCCAGCAGCCTGGACAGGTCCCACGAGCAGTACTTC. The encoded protein is CASSLDRSHEQYF. The genes are TRBV5-6 and TRBJ2-7; 7 bases are a match to TRBD1. The germline V gene has CDR1 SGHDT and CDR2 YYEEEE. The CDR3 is 13 residues long. Trimming cost V 4 bases and J 5 bases; bases outside gene matches: 6.

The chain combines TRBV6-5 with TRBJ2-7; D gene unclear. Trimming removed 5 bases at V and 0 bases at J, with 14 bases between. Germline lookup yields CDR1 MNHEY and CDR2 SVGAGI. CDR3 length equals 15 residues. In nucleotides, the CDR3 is TGTGCCAGCAGTCGAACTGACTCGCCCTCCTACGAGCAGTACTTC. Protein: CASSRTDSPSYEQYF.

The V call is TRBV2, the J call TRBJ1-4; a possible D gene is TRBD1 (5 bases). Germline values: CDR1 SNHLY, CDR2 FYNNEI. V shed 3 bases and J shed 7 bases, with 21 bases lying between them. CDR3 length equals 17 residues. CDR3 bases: TGTGCCAGCAGTGACCCAGTCTCACCGGGACTCCGTGAAAAACTGTTTTTT. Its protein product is CASSDPVSPGLREKLFF.

The CDR3 is CASSLYREYNSPLHF. For the CDR3, the DNA is TGTGCCAGCAGCCTCTACAGGGAATATAATTCACCCCTCCACTTT. This rearrangement joins TRBV27 to TRBJ1-6; tentatively, D is TRBD1 (6 bases). The germline V and J ends were trimmed by 6 bases and 4 bases, with 13 bases remaining between them. CDR3 length equals 15 residues. CDR1 is MNHEY and CDR2 is SMNVEV in the germline V gene (reference sequence).

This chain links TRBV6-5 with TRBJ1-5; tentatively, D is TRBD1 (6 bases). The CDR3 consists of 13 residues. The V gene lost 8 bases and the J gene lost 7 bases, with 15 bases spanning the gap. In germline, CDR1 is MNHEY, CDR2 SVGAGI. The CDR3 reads CASQQGFYQPQHF. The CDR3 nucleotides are TGTGCCAGCCAGCAGGGGTTCTACCAGCCCCAGCATTTT.

The CDR3 spells CASSQGREETQYF. The CDR3 DNA reads as TGCGCCAGCAGCCAGGGGAGGGAAGAGACCCAGTACTTC. The rearrangement joins TRBV4-1 to TRBJ2-5; 7 positions match TRBD2. This CDR3 region has 13 residues. Germline V gene lookup returns CDR1 MGHRA and CDR2 YSYEKL. V dropped 3 bases and J dropped 3; count of bases not matched to a gene: 1.

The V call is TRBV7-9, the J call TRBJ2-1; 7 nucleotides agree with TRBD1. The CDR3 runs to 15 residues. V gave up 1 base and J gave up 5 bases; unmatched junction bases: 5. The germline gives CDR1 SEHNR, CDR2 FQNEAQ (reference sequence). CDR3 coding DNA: TGTGCCAGCAGCTTAGTCGAGACAGGGAACAATGAGCAGTTCTTC. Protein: CASSLVETGNNEQFF.

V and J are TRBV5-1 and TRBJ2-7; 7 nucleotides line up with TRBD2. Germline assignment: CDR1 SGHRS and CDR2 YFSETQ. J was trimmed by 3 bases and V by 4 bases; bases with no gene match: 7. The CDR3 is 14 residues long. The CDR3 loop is CASSRPGGYYEQYF. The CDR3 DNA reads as TGCGCCAGCAGCCGCCCGGGGGGTTACTACGAGCAGTACTTC.

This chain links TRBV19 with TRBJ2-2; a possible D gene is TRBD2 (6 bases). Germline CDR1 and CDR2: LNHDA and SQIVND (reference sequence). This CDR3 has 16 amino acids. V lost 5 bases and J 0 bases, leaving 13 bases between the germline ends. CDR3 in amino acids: CASSGEAVSNTGELFF. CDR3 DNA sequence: TGTGCCAGTAGTGGGGAGGCTGTTTCGAACACCGGGGAGCTGTTTTTT.

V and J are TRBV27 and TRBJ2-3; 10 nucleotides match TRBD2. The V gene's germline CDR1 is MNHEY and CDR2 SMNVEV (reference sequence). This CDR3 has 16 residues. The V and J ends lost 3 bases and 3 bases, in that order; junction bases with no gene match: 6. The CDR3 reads CASSLGAGGPTDTQYF. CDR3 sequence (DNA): TGTGCCAGCAGTTTGGGAGCGGGAGGGCCTACAGATACGCAGTATTTT.

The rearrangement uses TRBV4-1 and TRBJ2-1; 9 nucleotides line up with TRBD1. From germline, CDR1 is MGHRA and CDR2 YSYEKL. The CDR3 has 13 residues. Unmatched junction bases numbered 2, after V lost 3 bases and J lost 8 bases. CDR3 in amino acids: CASSQTGGDEQFF. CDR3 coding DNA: TGCGCCAGCAGCCAGACAGGGGGAGATGAGCAGTTCTTC.

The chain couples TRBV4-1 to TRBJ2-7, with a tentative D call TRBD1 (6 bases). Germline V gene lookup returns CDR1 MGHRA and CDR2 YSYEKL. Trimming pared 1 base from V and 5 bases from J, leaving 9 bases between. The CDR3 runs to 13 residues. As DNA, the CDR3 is TGCGCCAGCAGCCAAGCCCCAGGGGACGAGCAGTACTTC. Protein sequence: CASSQAPGDEQYF.

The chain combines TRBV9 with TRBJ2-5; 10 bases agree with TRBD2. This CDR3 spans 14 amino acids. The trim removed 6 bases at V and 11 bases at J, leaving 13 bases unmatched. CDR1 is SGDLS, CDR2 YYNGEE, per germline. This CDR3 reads CASTTAGLAAVQYF. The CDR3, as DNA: TGTGCCAGCACCACCGCCGGACTAGCGGCCGTTCAGTACTTC. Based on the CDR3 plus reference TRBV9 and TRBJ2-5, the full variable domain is DSGVTQTPKHLITATGQRVTLRCSPRSGDLSVYWYQQSLDQGLQFLIQYYNGEERAKGNILERFSAQQFPDLHSELNLSSLELGDSALYFCASTTAGLAAVQYFGPGTRLLVL.

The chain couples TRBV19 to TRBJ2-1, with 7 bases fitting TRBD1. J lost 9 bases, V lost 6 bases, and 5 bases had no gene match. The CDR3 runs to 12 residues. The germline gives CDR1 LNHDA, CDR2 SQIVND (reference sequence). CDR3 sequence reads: CASRPQGFEQFF. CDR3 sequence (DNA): TGTGCCAGTAGACCACAGGGGTTTGAGCAGTTCTTC.

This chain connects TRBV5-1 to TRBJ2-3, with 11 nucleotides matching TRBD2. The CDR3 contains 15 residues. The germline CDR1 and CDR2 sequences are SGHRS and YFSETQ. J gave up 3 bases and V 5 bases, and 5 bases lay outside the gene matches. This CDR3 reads CASSSGTSGTDTQYF. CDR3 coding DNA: TGCGCCAGCAGTTCCGGGACTAGCGGTACAGATACGCAGTATTTT.

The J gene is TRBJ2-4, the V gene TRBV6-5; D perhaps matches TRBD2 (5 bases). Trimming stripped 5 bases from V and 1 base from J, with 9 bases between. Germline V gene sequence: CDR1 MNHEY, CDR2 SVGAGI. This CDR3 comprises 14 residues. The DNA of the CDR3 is TGTGCCAGCAGTGAAGGGAGCGCCAAAAACATTCAGTACTTC. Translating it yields CASSEGSAKNIQYF.

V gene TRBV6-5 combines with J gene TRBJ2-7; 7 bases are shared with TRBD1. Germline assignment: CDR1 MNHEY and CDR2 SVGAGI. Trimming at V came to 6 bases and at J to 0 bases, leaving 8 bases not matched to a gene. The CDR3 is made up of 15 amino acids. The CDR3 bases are TGTGCCAGCAGGGACCCGGGACAGAGCTCCTACGAGCAGTACTTC. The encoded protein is CASRDPGQSSYEQYF.

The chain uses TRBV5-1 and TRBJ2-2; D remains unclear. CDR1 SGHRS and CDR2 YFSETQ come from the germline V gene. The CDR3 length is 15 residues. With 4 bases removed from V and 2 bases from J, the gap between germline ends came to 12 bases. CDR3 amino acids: CASSPPAGNTGELFF. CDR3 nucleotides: TGCGCCAGCAGCCCCCCTGCAGGCAACACCGGGGAGCTGTTTTTT.

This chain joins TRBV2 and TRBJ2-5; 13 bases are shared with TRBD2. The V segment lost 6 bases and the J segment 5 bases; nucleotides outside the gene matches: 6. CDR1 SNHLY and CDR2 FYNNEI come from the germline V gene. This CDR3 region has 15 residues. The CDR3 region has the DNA TGTGCCAGCAGAAGGACTAGCGGGAGTGGTGAGACCCAGTACTTC. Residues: CASRRTSGSGETQYF.

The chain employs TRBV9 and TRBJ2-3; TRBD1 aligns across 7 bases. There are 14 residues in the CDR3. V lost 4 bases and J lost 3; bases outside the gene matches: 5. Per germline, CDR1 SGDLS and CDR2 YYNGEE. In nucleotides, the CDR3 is TGTGCCAGCAGCCCCTCCAGGGGGACAGATACGCAGTATTTT. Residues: CASSPSRGTDTQYF.

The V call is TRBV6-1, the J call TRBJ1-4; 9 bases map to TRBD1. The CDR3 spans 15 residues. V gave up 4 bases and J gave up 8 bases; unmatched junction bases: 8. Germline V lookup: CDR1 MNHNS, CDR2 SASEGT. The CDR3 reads CASSVIQGAGEKLFF. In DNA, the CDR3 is TGTGCCAGCAGTGTTATACAGGGGGCGGGAGAAAAACTGTTTTTT.